These T cell receptor beta chains were read from a single sample in a study of regulatory T cells in long-lasting Graves disease. TCRdb passed the multiplex PCR reads through MiXCR, listing each CDR3 protein once. Among 650,000 to 850,000 distinct CDR3 sequences listed, approximately 29% were seen once. The material was peripheral blood mononuclear cells (PBMCs), obtained when the disease was refractory, from a patient treated with antithyroid drugs. These receptors originate from a female donor with Graves disease. CDR3s include the opening cysteine and the closing phenylalanine or tryptophan. Each record gives: D gene, V gene, clone size, J gene, CDR3 DNA, CDR3 protein. D genes are given only for firm matches. Clone size appears in some rows only: once, few, many, or a class for an expanded clone.

NA,TRBV11-2,few,TRBJ1-5,TGTGCCAGCAGCTTAGGCTCTCATCAGCCCCAGCATTTT,CASSLGSHQPQHF
TRBD1,TRBV2,many,TRBJ1-2,TGTGCCAGCGGACCCGGGACAGGGAAAGAGAAAGGCTACACCTTC,CASGPGTGKEKGYTF
NA,TRBV15,many,TRBJ1-1,TGTGCCACCAGCAGAGATCGGGGGAACACTGAAGCTTTCTTT,CATSRDRGNTEAFF
NA,TRBV28,few,TRBJ1-1,TGTGCCAGCAGTCCCATGAGGGGGGGCGGGTCCACTGAAGCTTTCTTT,CASSPMRGGGSTEAFF
NA,TRBV12-5,few,TRBJ1-1,TGTGCTAGTGGTTTGCTCGTTGACACTGAAGCTTTCTTT,CASGLLVDTEAFF
NA,TRBV2,NA,TRBJ1-2,TGTGCCAGCAGTGAAATGGTGGGGGGCAACTATGGCTACACCTTC,CASSEMVGGNYGYTF
NA,TRBV7-2,many,TRBJ2-7,TGTGCCAGCAGCCCCGATTGGGGGAGCTCCTACGAGCAGTACTTC,CASSPDWGSSYEQYF
TRBD2,TRBV20-1,NA,TRBJ2-2,TGCAGTGCTATGAAGAGCGGGAGGGCCAATACCGGGGAGCTGTTTTTT,CSAMKSGRANTGELFF
NA,TRBV12-3/TRBV12-4,NA,TRBJ1-1,TGTGCCAGCAGTCCGGACTCTTTCCAGGCTTTCTTT,CASSPDSFQAFF
NA,TRBV19,once,TRBJ1-5,TGTGCCAGTAGGCACCGGGACTTCGATCAGCCCCAGCATTTT,CASRHRDFDQPQHF
TRBD2,TRBV9,NA,TRBJ2-2,TGTGCCAGCAGCGTAGACGCTAGCGGGAGGGCGACCGGGGAGCTGTTTTTT,CASSVDASGRATGELFF
NA,TRBV15,few,TRBJ2-5,TGTGCCACCAGCAGAGACCCCCGTAATGGCGAGACCCAGTACTTC,CATSRDPRNGETQYF
NA,TRBV19,NA,TRBJ1-2,TGTGCCAGTAGAGAACCAGCCAGGAGGCCTAACTATGGCTACACCTTC,CASREPARRPNYGYTF
TRBD1,TRBV6-5,NA,TRBJ2-5,TGTGCCAGCAGTTACAGCCGGCGAGGACAGGCGAACCAAGAGACCCAGCACTTC,CASSYSRRGQANQETQHF
NA,TRBV6-1,many,TRBJ2-7,TGTGCCAGCAGTGAGGGGAAAGGATACGAGCAGTACTTC,CASSEGKGYEQYF
TRBD1,TRBV6-1,many,TRBJ1-1,TGTGCCAGCAGAGGACAGGGCTTCACTGAAGCTTTCTTT,CASRGQGFTEAFF
NA,TRBV19,NA,TRBJ1-2,TGTGCCAGTAGTAAACCGACACGGGAGGCCTATGGCTACACCTTC,CASSKPTREAYGYTF
NA,TRBV19,NA,TRBJ1-1,TGTGCCAGTACCCTCCCGCCAGTAGCTTTCTTT,CASTLPPVAFF
NA,TRBV30,NA,TRBJ1-5,TGTGCCTGGAGTGACGGGGGATGGGGGCCCCAGCATTTT,CAWSDGGWGPQHF
NA,TRBV4-1,NA,TRBJ1-4,TGCGCCAGCAGCCAAGAGAATTGGCCGGAAAAACTGTTTTTT,CASSQENWPEKLFF
NA,TRBV2,many,TRBJ1-1,TGTGCCAGCAGTGAATGGATGAACACTGAAGCTTTCTTT,CASSEWMNTEAFF
NA,TRBV18,few,TRBJ1-2,TGTGCCAGCTCACAGACCACAGGGTCCTCAGCTAACTATGGCTACACCTTC,CASSQTTGSSANYGYTF
TRBD1,TRBV20-1,few,TRBJ2-6,TGCAGTGCGATCTACCGGGACAGGGTTTCTGGGGCCAACGTCCTGACTTTC,CSAIYRDRVSGANVLTF
NA,TRBV6-1,few,TRBJ2-5,TGTGCCAGCACCCGAACCCCCACAGGTGGCCAAGAGACCCAGTACTTC,CASTRTPTGGQETQYF
NA,TRBV7-2,NA,TRBJ1-2,TGTGCCAGCAGCTTCCGTCGTGGTGGGTCCTCATATGGCTACACCTTC,CASSFRRGGSSYGYTF
TRBD1,TRBV6-1,many,TRBJ1-2,TGTGCCAGCAGTCAGGGGGCTAACTATGGCTACACCTTC,CASSQGANYGYTF
TRBD1,TRBV3-1,few,TRBJ2-4,TGTGCCAGCAGCCAAGACAGGGGGCGGTTGCAGTACTTC,CASSQDRGRLQYF
NA,TRBV5-4,few,TRBJ1-1,TGTGCCAGCAGTGCCAGCCAGGCTAACACTGAAGCTTTCTTT,CASSASQANTEAFF
NA,TRBV7-9,few,TRBJ1-6,TGTGCCAGCAGCTTAGCCTTGGCAAATTCACCCCTCCACTTT,CASSLALANSPLHF